This is a list of T cell receptor beta chains from one sample in a study of cytomegalovirus exposure and HLA in healthy donors. Clones were sequenced by immunoSEQ multiplex PCR, and TCRdb holds only the in-frame ones, with some missing. The table records roughly 100,000 clones, around four fifths of them present only once. Sequencing was performed on PBMCs. These receptors all come from a man aged 25 to 45 in good health and CMV-seronegative. Each CDR3 is given with its conserved first and last residue. The order of the fields is clone size, V gene, J gene, D gene, CDR3 DNA, CDR3 protein. A D gene is named only where the DNA matches it firmly. Some rows have no size entry. The others give once, few or many, or a class for an expanded clone.

-	TRBV12-5	TRBJ2-1	TRBD1	TGTGCTAGTGGTTTGGCGGGGACAGCACTCTTC	CASGLAGTALF
-	TRBV10-3	TRBJ2-1	TRBD1	TGTGCCATCAGTGGGATGGGACAGGGGACCGGCAATGAGCAGTTCTTC	CAISGMGQGTGNEQFF
-	TRBV10-2	TRBJ2-7	TRBD2	TGCGCCAGCAGTGTCACTAGCGGGTACTACGAGCAGTACTTC	CASSVTSGYYEQYF
-	TRBV10-1	TRBJ1-1	TRBD1	TGCGCCAGCAGTGAGACCCAGACAGGGACGAACACTGAAGCTTTCTTT	CASSETQTGTNTEAFF
-	TRBV29-1	TRBJ1-1	-	TGCAGCGTTACTTGGACAGTTTCGAACACTGAAGCTTTCTTT	CSVTWTVSNTEAFF
-	TRBV5-1	TRBJ1-2	-	TGCGCCAGCAGCTTGGGGCAGGGCGATGGCTACACCTTC	CASSLGQGDGYTF
few	TRBV9	TRBJ1-3	-	TGTGCCAGCAGCGTGGAGGGGCCGGGATACTCTGGAAACACCATATATTTT	CASSVEGPGYSGNTIYF
-	TRBV9	TRBJ1-4	TRBD1	TGTGCCAGCAGCGTCACAGGGGCTAATGAAAAACTGTTTTTT	CASSVTGANEKLFF
few	TRBV30	TRBJ2-5	TRBD2	TGTGCCTGGAGCCCGACTAGCGGGCTTAAAGAGACCCAGTACTTC	CAWSPTSGLKETQYF
-	TRBV18	TRBJ1-2	-	TGTGCCAGCTCACCAGATAGCGTCGGTCAGCTTGATGGCTACACCTTC	CASSPDSVGQLDGYTF
-	TRBV11-3	TRBJ2-7	-	TGTGCCAGCAGCGGAGGAACCTCCTACGAGCAGTACTTC	CASSGGTSYEQYF
-	TRBV4-3	TRBJ1-4	-	TGCGCCAGCAGCCTCATGGACCGGGGAACTAATGAAAAACTGTTTTTT	CASSLMDRGTNEKLFF
-	TRBV2	TRBJ2-7	TRBD1	TGTGCCAGCAACGGACCGGGACAGGACCACTACGAGCAGTACTTC	CASNGPGQDHYEQYF
-	TRBV6-5	TRBJ1-3	-	TGTGCCAGCAGTTATGGGTCGGCAGGCACCATATATTTT	CASSYGSAGTIYF
-	TRBV27	TRBJ1-1	TRBD1	TGTGCCAGCAAACAACGACAGGGAGGCACTGAAGCTTTCTTT	CASKQRQGGTEAFF
-	TRBV6-1	TRBJ1-5	-	TGTGCCAGCAGTGAATTGACACAGCCCCAGCATTTT	CASSELTQPQHF
-	TRBV27	TRBJ2-7	TRBD2	TGTGCCAGCAGTAAGTTAGCGGGAGGGCTCTCCGAGCAGTACTTC	CASSKLAGGLSEQYF
-	TRBV7-6	TRBJ2-2	TRBD2	TGTGCCAGCAGCTCGACTAGCGGGGGAACCGGGGAGCTGTTTTTT	CASSSTSGGTGELFF
-	TRBV6-6	TRBJ1-3	-	TGTGCCAGCAGTTACGAGACTCCACCTGGAAACACCATATATTTT	CASSYETPPGNTIYF
-	TRBV6-5	TRBJ2-7	TRBD1	TGTGCCAGCGCCGAACGAGGGACAGGGCCCTACGAGCAGTACTTC	CASAERGTGPYEQYF
once	TRBV25-1	TRBJ1-5	TRBD1	TGTGCCAGTGGACAGGGAGAAAGCAATCAGCCCCAGCATTTT	CASGQGESNQPQHF
-	TRBV19	TRBJ1-1	TRBD1	TGTGCCAGTAGTATAGGGGGACAGAGGCACACTGAAGCTTTCTTT	CASSIGGQRHTEAFF
-	TRBV27	TRBJ2-7	-	TGTGCCAGCAGTTTATCGATGGAGGGACTCTACGAGCAGTACTTC	CASSLSMEGLYEQYF
-	TRBV27	TRBJ2-7	TRBD1	TGTGCCAGCAGTCTAACCGGGACAGGGGGCTACGAGCAGTACTTC	CASSLTGTGGYEQYF
-	TRBV29-1	TRBJ2-7	TRBD2	TGCAGCGTAACTAGCGGGGGTCACGAGCAGTACTTC	CSVTSGGHEQYF
-	TRBV5-1	TRBJ2-7	-	TGCGCCAGCAGCTTTGCTAGCGTGCCTTACGAGCAGTACTTC	CASSFASVPYEQYF
-	TRBV11-2	TRBJ2-1	TRBD2	TGTGCCAGCAGCCCAATAGCGGGGGGAGGCTATGAGCAGTTCTTC	CASSPIAGGGYEQFF
once	TRBV7-2	TRBJ2-7	TRBD2	TGTGCCAGCAGCTTGGGACTAGCGGGGGGGTCCTACGAGCAGTACTTC	CASSLGLAGGSYEQYF
-	TRBV9	TRBJ2-1	TRBD1	TGTGCCAGCACTGAAAGCACAGGGGTTAATAGTGAGCAGTTCTTC	CASTESTGVNSEQFF
-	TRBV6-1	TRBJ1-2	-	TGTGCCAGCAGTGAAGGAACAGCCTTCTATGGCTACACCTTC	CASSEGTAFYGYTF
-	TRBV4-1	TRBJ1-5	-	TGCGCCAGCGGCCAAGTGGGGGGTCAGCCCCAGCATTTT	CASGQVGGQPQHF
-	TRBV5-1	TRBJ2-4	TRBD2	TGCGCCAGCAGCTTGGCCCCTAGCGGGGGCCAAAACATTCAGTACTTC	CASSLAPSGGQNIQYF
-	TRBV7-9	TRBJ1-3	-	TGTGCCAGCAGCCCGCCATACAGGGTTGGAAACACCATATATTTT	CASSPPYRVGNTIYF
few	TRBV30	TRBJ1-1	-	TGTGCCTGGAGATGGCCGGACAGTCTTATGAACACTGAAGCTTTCTTT	CAWRWPDSLMNTEAFF
few	TRBV18	TRBJ1-5	TRBD1	TGTGCCAGCTCACGAACCTTGGGACAGGGGAACAATCAGCCCCAGCATTTT	CASSRTLGQGNNQPQHF
-	TRBV11-2	TRBJ1-1	TRBD1	TGTGCCAGCAGCAGAGGGGACAGTCCCCGCGCTGAAGCTTTCTTT	CASSRGDSPRAEAFF
-	TRBV29-1	TRBJ1-1	-	TGCAGCGTTGATGGGGGGGACCAGGGGGAAGCTTTCTTT	CSVDGGDQGEAFF
-	TRBV29-1	TRBJ2-7	TRBD1	TGCAGCGTTGCGGGACAGGGGACCTACGAGCAGTACTTC	CSVAGQGTYEQYF
-	TRBV5-1	TRBJ2-1	-	TGCGCCAGCAGCCCTACCCCCTACAATGAGCAGTTCTTC	CASSPTPYNEQFF
once	TRBV28	TRBJ2-7	TRBD1	TGTGCCAGCAGTTTGCAGGGGGCCTACGAGCAGTACTTC	CASSLQGAYEQYF
once	TRBV6-1	TRBJ1-5	-	TGTGCCAGCAGTGAAAGGGACTTCCGGAATCAGCCCCAGCATTTT	CASSERDFRNQPQHF
-	TRBV6-1	TRBJ1-1	-	TGTGCCAGCAGTGAAGGCCAGGGGATGTCTGAAGCTTTCTTT	CASSEGQGMSEAFF
-	TRBV19	TRBJ2-7	TRBD1	TGTGCCAGTAGTATGGACAGGGGGTCTTACGAGCAGTACTTC	CASSMDRGSYEQYF
-	TRBV6-5	TRBJ1-1	-	TGTGCCATCACAGACCAGGGAACCGCTGAAGCTTTCTTT	CAITDQGTAEAFF
-	TRBV30	TRBJ2-3	-	TGTGCCTGGAGTTTCGGGAGCGGAGATACGCAGTATTTT	CAWSFGSGDTQYF
-	TRBV5-1	TRBJ1-1	-	TGCGCCAGCAGCCGCAGGGGAGGGACTGAAGCTTTCTTT	CASSRRGGTEAFF
-	TRBV5-6	TRBJ1-5	TRBD1	TGTGCCAGCAGCTCACAGGGGAAGGATCAGCCCCAGCATTTT	CASSSQGKDQPQHF
-	TRBV4-1	TRBJ2-7	TRBD2	TGCGCCAGCAGCCAAGTAAGCGGGAGCTTAAATGAGCAGTACTTC	CASSQVSGSLNEQYF
-	TRBV28	TRBJ1-2	-	TGTGCCAGCAGTTTTCAGGGGTATGGCTACACCTTC	CASSFQGYGYTF
-	TRBV12-5	TRBJ1-2	-	TGTGCTAGCGGCAAAGGAGGGGATAACTATGGCTACACCTTC	CASGKGGDNYGYTF
-	TRBV29-1	TRBJ1-4	-	TGCAGCGTCGAAACCGGGACAACTGTTGAAAAACTGTTTTTT	CSVETGTTVEKLFF
few	TRBV6-1	TRBJ1-2	-	TGTGCCAGCAGGCCGGGGTACTATGGCTACACCTTC	CASRPGYYGYTF
-	TRBV4-1	TRBJ1-4	-	TGCGCCAGCAGCCAAGACCGGACTGGTAATGAAAAACTGTTTTTT	CASSQDRTGNEKLFF
-	TRBV4-1	TRBJ1-6	TRBD1	TGCGCCAGCAGCCAGGGACAGGGTCTTAATTCCTATAATTCACCCCTCCACTTT	CASSQGQGLNSYNSPLHF
-	TRBV19	TRBJ2-1	TRBD1	TGTGCCAGTAGATCCTTACCGGGACAGGGCTGGGATGAGCAGTTCTTC	CASRSLPGQGWDEQFF
-	TRBV2	TRBJ1-4	TRBD1	TGTGCCAGCAGGGACCGGACAGGGATCGAAAAACTGTTTTTT	CASRDRTGIEKLFF
-	TRBV19	TRBJ2-7	-	TGTGCCAGTAGCAATGGGGCTGGTCGCTCCTACGAGCAGTACTTC	CASSNGAGRSYEQYF
-	TRBV4-1	TRBJ1-5	-	TGCGCCAGCAGCCAAGATGCTGAGAACGTTCAACCCCAGCATTTT	CASSQDAENVQPQHF